A single sample is the source of the 2 T cell receptor beta chains below, sequenced in a study of early T cells in non-severe SARS-CoV-2 infection. TCRdb passed the 5' RACE reads through MiXCR, listing each CDR3 protein once. The sample has tens of thousands of distinct CDR3 sequences; over 20% are singletons. This specimen consisted of whole blood, obtained at baseline. These receptor sequences come from an adult who was a healthcare worker with PCR-confirmed SARS-CoV-2 infection or an uninfected control (not recorded which).

This clonotype was picked up a small number of times. This chain's CDR3 is CASTNSFLAYEQYF. The DNA of the CDR3 is TGTGCCAGCACCAACAGCTTTTTGGCCTACGAGCAGTACTTC. The chain employs TRBV6-6 and TRBJ2-7; D remains ambiguous. Germline V gene data show CDR1 as MNHNY and CDR2 as SVGAGI (reference sequence). Trimming removed 7 bases from V and 2 bases from J, with 15 bases in between. CDR3 size: 14 residues.

The table lists this clonotype with a count of one. The V and J genes are TRBV7-9 and TRBJ1-6, with D possibly TRBD1 on 6 matching bases. CDR1 and CDR2 from the germline V gene are SEHNR and FQNEAQ (reference sequence). This CDR3 comprises 14 residues. V was pared by 5 bases and J by 7 bases, with 12 bases between. The CDR3 loop reads CASSPGQSNSPLHF. In DNA, the CDR3 is TGTGCCAGCAGCCCGGGACAAAGCAATTCACCCCTCCACTTT.